This passage covers 13 T cell receptor beta chains from one sample sequenced in a study of T-cell memory formation after mild COVID-19. TCRdb re-called the 5' RACE reads through MiXCR, storing one row per CDR3 protein. The table lists more than 300,000 distinct CDR3 sequences, roughly 20% of them singletons. The sample taken for sequencing was PBMCs or a T cell subset sorted from them (not recorded which). The receptors here all came from a man younger than 30 who had mild COVID-19 (a few samples of this study predate the infection). Cell type and time point are not known.

The genes are TRBV12-3 or TRBV12-4 and TRBJ2-1, with 9 bases lining up with TRBD1. This CDR3 region has 14 residues. V shed 8 bases, J shed 8 bases, and the junction held 10 bases outside the gene matches. CDR3 sequence: CASDSGTGYHEQFF. CDR3 sequence (DNA): TGTGCCAGCGATTCCGGGACAGGGTACCATGAGCAGTTCTTC.

This clonotype showed up just a few times. Here the CDR3 omits its conserved ending phenylalanine or tryptophan, so a read error is the likely source. No DNA is shown, since the ends of the CDR3 on it are uncertain; the CDR3 is the one TCRdb lists. This sequence joins TRBV5-6 and TRBJ2-7; TRBD1, the D gene given by the table, was not confirmed from the DNA. The CDR3 is 12 amino acids in total, end residues counted. Germline CDR1 is SGHDT and CDR2 is YYEEEE. CDR3 in amino acids: CASSFRDRDALL.

This clonotype was recorded a few times. The chain uses TRBV27 and TRBJ2-2, with 8 bases identical to TRBD2. V was pared by 6 bases and J by 0 bases, with 9 bases of the junction left unmatched. Germline lookup yields CDR1 MNHEY and CDR2 SMNVEV (reference sequence). The CDR3 loop spans 17 amino acids. Here the CDR3 reads CASSSTGGGSNTGELFF. The CDR3 DNA is TGTGCCAGCAGCTCCACGGGGGGGGGGTCGAACACCGGGGAGCTGTTTTTT.

V is TRBV13 and J is TRBJ2-3; the match to TRBD1 covers 12 bases. The CDR3 is 15 residues long. In germline, CDR1 is PRHDT, CDR2 FYEKMQ (reference sequence). After removal of 3 bases from V and 7 bases from J, the junction contained 5 bases not matched to a gene. In nucleotides, the CDR3 is TGTGCCAGCAGCTTGGGACAGGGGGCTATGAATACGCAGTATTTT. Residues: CASSLGQGAMNTQYF.

This clonotype appeared a few times. This chain connects TRBV12-5 to TRBJ1-1, with D possibly being TRBD1 (6 bases). The CDR3 is made up of 18 amino acids. Germline V CDR1 and CDR2: LGHNT, FRNRAP. V lost 2 bases, J lost 1 base, and 20 bases lay in between. CDR3 coding DNA: TGTGCTAGTGGTTTGAACAGGGATCCCAGACGCGCGAACACTGAAGCTTTCTTT. This sequence encodes CASGLNRDPRRANTEAFF.

This clonotype was picked up a small number of times. The chain has TRBV6-5 and TRBJ1-6; 11 bases line up with TRBD1. Germline loops: CDR1 MNHEY, CDR2 SVGAGI. The CDR3 extends over 15 amino acids. The V and J ends lost 3 bases and 11 bases, in that order; junction bases with no gene match: 6. The CDR3 DNA reads TGTGCCAGCAGTTATTCGGACAGGGGGCTGGCACCCCTCCACTTT. It is translated as CASSYSDRGLAPLHF.

Only a few counts were recorded for this clonotype. The V and J genes are TRBV9 and TRBJ2-7; no firm D call. The CDR3 extends over 14 amino acids. Germline V gene data show CDR1 as SGDLS and CDR2 as YYNGEE. Trimming pared 3 bases from V and 2 bases from J, leaving 12 bases between. The CDR3 sequence: CASSDQLRPYEQYF. As DNA, the CDR3 is TGTGCCAGCAGCGACCAGCTACGACCCTACGAGCAGTACTTC.

In this sample, this clonotype turned up a few times. This chain connects TRBV3-1 to TRBJ1-1; possibly TRBD1 for D (5 bases). The length of the CDR3 is 17 residues. CDR1 and CDR2 from the germline V gene are LGHDT and YNNKEL (reference sequence). The V and J ends lost 4 bases and 2 bases respectively, with 20 bases between them. The CDR3 DNA follows: TGTGCCAGCAGCCTAGAGGGACGTACCAAGGGAAACACTGAAGCTTTCTTT. It translates to CASSLEGRTKGNTEAFF.

This clonotype appeared a few times. The chain employs TRBV4-1 and TRBJ2-3, with D perhaps TRBD2 (6 bases). The CDR3 totals 14 residues. The V gene's germline CDR1 is MGHRA and CDR2 YSYEKL. Trimming left V 6 bases short and J 3 bases short, with 13 bases between. CDR3: CASRTEGTTDTQYF. The CDR3 bases are TGCGCCAGCAGAACAGAGGGGACTACAGATACGCAGTATTTT.

This clonotype was counted only a few times. This chain joins TRBV5-5 and TRBJ2-7, with 10 nucleotides matching TRBD1. Germline assignment: CDR1 SGHKS and CDR2 YYEKEE (reference sequence). This CDR3 comprises 15 residues. Trimming removed 1 base from V and 6 bases from J; junction bases left unmatched: 7. CDR3 in amino acids: CASSLTGTGVIEQYV. CDR3 in DNA: TGTGCCAGCAGCTTGACGGGGACAGGGGTCATCGAGCAGTACGTC.

The chain uses TRBV5-1 and TRBJ2-3; 10 nucleotides match TRBD2. This CDR3 is 16 amino acids long. Losses at the gene ends were 1 base for V and 2 bases for J; bases not matched to a gene: 4. Germline V gene sequence: CDR1 SGHRS, CDR2 YFSETQ. The CDR3 reads CASSLSLAGDTDTQYF. For the CDR3, the DNA is TGCGCCAGCAGCTTGTCGCTAGCGGGGGACACAGATACGCAGTATTTT.

This clonotype was seen more than once but under ten times. V is TRBV7-2 and J is TRBJ2-3; D gene uncertain. Trimming removed 1 base at V and 6 bases at J, with 11 bases between. This CDR3 is 14 amino acids long. Germline CDR1 reads SGHTA; CDR2 reads FQGNSA. CDR3 sequence reads: CASSLGWMSDTQYF. The CDR3 DNA reads TGTGCCAGCAGCTTAGGTTGGATGTCGGATACGCAGTATTTT.

This clonotype was seen a handful of times. Here the CDR3 DNA reads TGTGCCAGCAGCTTAGCGCTGGGACAAGCAACTGGCTACACCTTC. Protein product: CASSLALGQATGYTF. V gene TRBV7-2 combines with J gene TRBJ1-2, with D perhaps TRBD1 (6 bases). With 0 bases removed from V and 7 bases from J, the gap between germline ends came to 15 bases. Germline V gives CDR1 SGHTA, CDR2 FQGNSA. This CDR3 comprises 15 residues. Full variable domain (remainder filled in from reference TRBV7-2 and TRBJ1-2): GAGVSQSPSNKVTEKGKDVELRCDPISGHTALYWYRQSLGQGLEFLIYFQGNSAPDKSGLPSDRFSAERTGGSVSTLTIQRTQQEDSAVYLCASSLALGQATGYTFGSGTRLTVV.